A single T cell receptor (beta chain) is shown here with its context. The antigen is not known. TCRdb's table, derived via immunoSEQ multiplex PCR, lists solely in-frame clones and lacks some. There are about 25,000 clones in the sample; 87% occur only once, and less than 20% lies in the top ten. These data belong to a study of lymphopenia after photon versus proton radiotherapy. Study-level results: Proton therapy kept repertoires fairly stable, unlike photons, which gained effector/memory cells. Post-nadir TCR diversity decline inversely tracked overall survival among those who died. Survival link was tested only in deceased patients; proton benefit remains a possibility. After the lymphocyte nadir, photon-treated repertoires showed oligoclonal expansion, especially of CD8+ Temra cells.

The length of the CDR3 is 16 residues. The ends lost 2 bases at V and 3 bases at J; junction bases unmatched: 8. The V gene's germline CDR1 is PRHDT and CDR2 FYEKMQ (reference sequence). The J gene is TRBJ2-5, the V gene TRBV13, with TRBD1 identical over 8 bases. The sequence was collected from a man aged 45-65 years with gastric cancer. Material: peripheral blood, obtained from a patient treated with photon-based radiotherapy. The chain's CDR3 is CASSLQRTGPEETQYF. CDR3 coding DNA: TGTGCCAGCAGCTTACAAAGGACAGGGCCAGAAGAGACCCAGTACTTC.